These T cell receptor beta chains were read from a single sample in a study of blood T cell repertoires in COVID-19. Assay: immunoSEQ multiplex PCR; the TCRdb copy retains only in-frame clones and omits some. The table includes about 84,000 clones, 70% to 75% detected once. Sequences were obtained from peripheral blood. The receptors stem from a man aged 45-65 years with active or convalescent COVID-19. Each CDR3 is given with its conserved first and last residue. Each record gives: V gene, clone size, D gene, J gene, CDR3 length, CDR3 protein, CDR3 DNA. The D gene is left open where the match is weak. Size is omitted from some rows. Given values are once, few, many or a class for expanded clones.

>TRBV7-3|.|.|TRBJ2-2|14
CASSRQKNTGELFF
TGTGCCAGCAGCCGACAGAAGAACACCGGGGAGCTGTTTTTT
>TRBV29-1|.|TRBD1|TRBJ2-7|13
CSVGRGDRGEQYF
TGCAGCGTTGGAAGGGGGGACAGGGGAGAGCAGTACTTC
>TRBV10-3|once|TRBD1|TRBJ2-7|14
CAISGTGQPYEQYF
TGTGCCATCTCGGGGACAGGACAACCCTACGAGCAGTACTTC
>TRBV4-1|few|TRBD2|TRBJ2-2|16
CASSPLAGGDTGELFF
TGCGCCAGCAGCCCTCTAGCGGGGGGGGACACCGGGGAGCTGTTTTTT
>TRBV7-6|.|.|TRBJ2-2|16
CASSLAILADTGELFF
TGTGCCAGCAGCTTAGCGATCCTTGCGGACACCGGGGAGCTGTTTTTT
>TRBV6-5|.|.|TRBJ1-2|15
CASSYSASGLSGYTF
TGTGCCAGCAGTTACTCCGCGTCGGGTCTTTCGGGCTACACCTTC
>TRBV18|.|.|TRBJ1-1|15
CASSPPLLGNTEAFF
TGTGCCAGCTCACCACCTCTGCTAGGGAACACTGAAGCTTTCTTT
>TRBV6-2/TRBV6-3|many|.|TRBJ1-1|16
CASTPSRVSLSTEAFF
TGTGCCAGCACCCCGAGCAGGGTCTCCCTAAGCACTGAAGCTTTCTTT
>TRBV14|.|.|TRBJ1-1|14
CASSQVPGSTEAFF
TGTGCCAGCAGCCAAGTCCCGGGGAGCACTGAAGCTTTCTTT
>TRBV4-1|.|.|TRBJ1-6|12
CASSQVGSPLHF
TGCGCCAGCAGCCAAGTCGGGTCACCCCTCCACTTT
>TRBV4-3|.|.|TRBJ2-7|15
CASSQDPGKNYEQYF
TGCGCCAGCAGCCAGGACCCCGGGAAGAACTACGAGCAGTACTTC
>TRBV10-1|few|TRBD1|TRBJ1-1|14
CASSGKGTGNEAFF
TGCGCCAGCAGTGGGAAAGGGACAGGGAATGAAGCTTTCTTT
>TRBV27|few|.|TRBJ1-4|18
CASSGVGGWPGRNEKLFF
TGTGCCAGCAGTGGGGTCGGAGGATGGCCTGGCAGAAATGAAAAACTGTTTTTT
>TRBV5-1|.|.|TRBJ2-1|18
CASIWGVSLWKQNNEQFF
TGCGCCAGCATTTGGGGGGTAAGCCTATGGAAGCAAAACAATGAGCAGTTCTTC
>TRBV3-1/TRBV3-2|.|.|TRBJ2-5|15
CASSQDYTIQETQYF
TGTGCCAGCAGCCAAGATTATACTATACAAGAGACCCAGTACTTC
>TRBV12-3/TRBV12-4|.|TRBD1|TRBJ2-7|13
CASSAGTGAEQYF
TGTGCCAGCAGCGCCGGGACAGGGGCCGAGCAGTACTTC
>TRBV30|.|.|TRBJ2-7|11
CAWKSSYEQYF
TGTGCCTGGAAGAGCTCCTACGAGCAGTACTTC
>TRBV9|.|.|TRBJ2-1|12
CASSVAQGEQFF
TGTGCCAGCAGCGTAGCACAGGGAGAGCAGTTCTTC
>TRBV30|.|.|TRBJ1-1|13
CAWTVGVNTEAFF
TGTGCCTGGACCGTAGGGGTGAACACTGAAGCTTTCTTT
>TRBV18|.|.|TRBJ2-7|16
CASSQRDKLSLYEQYF
TGTGCCAGCTCACAAAGAGACAAATTGAGTCTATACGAGCAGTACTTC
>TRBV15|.|TRBD2|TRBJ2-3|15
CATSRDLAGGGTQYF
TGTGCCACCAGCAGAGATCTAGCGGGGGGAGGTACGCAGTATTTT
>TRBV2|.|.|TRBJ1-1|12
CASSEVQGEAFF
TGTGCCAGCAGTGAAGTGCAGGGTGAAGCTTTCTTT
>TRBV5-5|.|TRBD1|TRBJ2-2|16
CASSLADRGWAGELFF
TGTGCCAGCAGCTTGGCGGACAGGGGCTGGGCCGGGGAGCTGTTTTTT
>TRBV30|.|.|TRBJ1-6|16
CAWSVERLKVGSPLHF
TGTGCCTGGAGTGTAGAACGACTCAAGGTGGGTTCACCCCTCCACTTT
>TRBV14|.|.|TRBJ2-2|14
CASSRQANTGELFF
TGTGCCAGCAGTCGACAGGCGAACACCGGGGAGCTGTTTTTT
>TRBV10-2|.|.|TRBJ2-3|17
CASSESKMVAGSDTQYF
TGCGCCAGCAGTGAGTCGAAGATGGTGGCGGGGTCAGATACGCAGTATTTT
>TRBV7-2|.|TRBD2|TRBJ2-7|15
CASSLGSGALYEQYF
TGTGCCAGCAGCTTGGGTAGCGGGGCCCTATACGAGCAGTACTTC
>TRBV5-4|.|.|TRBJ1-4|13
CASSFQGNEKLFF
TGTGCCAGCAGCTTTCAGGGGAATGAAAAACTGTTTTTT
>TRBV19|.|TRBD2|TRBJ2-3|15
CASSIQRGDADTQYF
TGTGCCAGTAGTATTCAGCGGGGGGATGCAGATACGCAGTATTTT
>TRBV10-3|.|TRBD1|TRBJ2-3|15
CAISKDRGVADTQYF
TGTGCCATCAGTAAGGACAGGGGGGTCGCAGATACGCAGTATTTT
>TRBV19|.|TRBD1|TRBJ1-4|14
CASSSGTGVEKLFF
TGTGCCAGTAGTAGTGGAACAGGGGTTGAAAAACTGTTTTTT
>TRBV5-1|.|TRBD1|TRBJ1-6|16
CASSLKRDRDNSPLHF
TGCGCCAGCAGCTTGAAGAGGGACAGGGATAATTCACCCCTCCACTTT
>TRBV7-9|few|.|TRBJ1-2|15
CASSLPSGLSGGYTF
TGTGCCAGCAGCTTACCCAGCGGGCTCTCCGGTGGCTACACCTTC
>TRBV6-5|.|TRBD1|TRBJ1-2|15
CASSPGKDRGGGYTF
TGTGCCAGCAGTCCGGGCAAGGACAGGGGAGGTGGCTACACCTTC